This TCR beta chain was obtained from a study of cytomegalovirus exposure and HLA in healthy donors. Broader study findings: The authors judged a highly shared variant cluster likely a sequencing artifact.

The length of the CDR3 is 15 residues. V was cut by 5 bases and J by 3 bases, with 14 bases left in between. CDR1 is SGHVS, CDR2 FNYEAQ, per germline. PCR amplification relied on 60 Vbeta primers (plus 13 Jbeta primers). TCRdb keeps only in-frame clones here, not all; method: immunoSEQ multiplex PCR. This table has some 130,000 clones, about 76% appearing once. Comments on this clone: The antigen remains unidentified.

The sequence came from a man between 18 and 35 years old in good health and CMV-seronegative. Sample: PBMCs. The rearrangement uses TRBV7-6 and TRBJ1-5; D gene uncertain. The DNA of the CDR3 is TGTGCCAGCAGCCCTTCCTGGCAGTTCAATCAGCCCCAGCATTTT. Translation gives CASSPSWQFNQPQHF.